This entry lists 2 T cell receptor beta chains sequenced from one sample in a study of Graves' ophthalmopathy and Graves' hyperthyroidism. Investigators amplified TCR beta CDR3 regions from RNA transcripts. The workflow started with a first-round RT-PCR run with HTBI primers and then moved on to a second-round multiplex PCR. Each CDR3 protein gets one entry after TCRdb re-called the multiplex PCR reads with MiXCR. The repertoire holds about 370,000 distinct CDR3 sequences, with around 20% as singletons. Material for sequencing was peripheral blood. The receptors derive from a woman between 18 and 29 years old with Graves' ophthalmopathy.

This clonotype was recorded at least ten times. The V call is TRBV11-1, the J call TRBJ1-1; D is unclear. The CDR3 contains 13 residues. CDR1 and CDR2 from the germline V gene are SGHAT and FQDESV (reference sequence). The germline V and J ends were trimmed by 6 bases and 6 bases, with 14 bases remaining between them. The CDR3 spells CASRTSRGAEAFF. The CDR3, as DNA: TGTGCCAGCAGGACCTCCCGCGGGGCTGAAGCTTTCTTT.

This clonotype was detected many times. The chain joins TRBV11-3 to TRBJ2-5, with 13 nucleotides matching TRBD2. The CDR3 has 16 residues. V dropped 5 bases and J dropped 0; count of bases not matched to a gene: 3. Germline CDR1 reads SGHNT; CDR2 reads YENEEA. The CDR3 spells CASSRTSGGYQETQYF. For the CDR3, the DNA is TGTGCCAGCAGCCGGACTAGCGGGGGCTACCAAGAGACCCAGTACTTC.